The present T cell receptor (beta chain) was sequenced within a study of OX40 agonist ivuxolimab in advanced cancers. Looking at the study overall: People who had prior anti-PD-1, anti-PD-L1 or anti-CTLA-4 therapy could take part, and 35% to 50% had some.

Assay: immunoSEQ multiplex PCR; the TCRdb copy retains only in-frame clones and omits some. The repertoire has about 64,000 clones, roughly 89% of them found once; the top ten carry 2.8%. Blood draws occurred at baseline, cycle 4 day 1, and cycle 7 day 1. The V segment lost 8 bases and the J segment 8 bases; nucleotides outside the gene matches: 1. The CDR3 is 12 residues long. Germline V gene lookup returns CDR1 MDHEN and CDR2 SYDVKM. This receptor was taken from an adult with an advanced solid tumor such as melanoma, head and neck, liver or kidney cancer. The rearrangement joins TRBV28 to TRBJ1-6; 9 bases are a match to TRBD1. The sequences come from CD4+ or CD8+ T cells sorted from blood, collected in a trial of the OX40 agonist ivuxolimab. Here the CDR3 reads CASGDRDSPLHF. The DNA of the CDR3 is TGTGCCAGCGGGGACAGGGATTCACCCCTCCACTTT.